This T cell receptor (beta chain) was observed in a study of T cell changes during pregnancy in multiple sclerosis. The CDR3 spans 13 residues. Germline V lookup: CDR1 MDHEN, CDR2 SYDVKM. The V end lost 2 bases, the J end lost 3 bases, and 8 bases lay between the germline ends. Clones were read by immunoSEQ multiplex PCR, and TCRdb kept only the in-frame ones, dropping some. The sample comprises tens of thousands of clones, 91% of which are singletons, and around 1.7% rests with the top ten. Concerning this clone itself: The same CDR3 can be traced to other DNA sequences in this sample.

This receptor was taken from a female donor in good health, enrolled as a control in a pregnancy study. The chain carries TRBV28 and TRBJ2-7; TRBD2 might be the D (6 bases). The source was peripheral blood, collected after pregnancy. The CDR3 DNA follows: TGTGCCAGCAGTTTAGGGGGAGGCTACGAGCAGTACTTC. The encoded protein is CASSLGGGYEQYF. Full variable domain (rest looked up from reference TRBV28 and TRBJ2-7): DVKVTQSSRYLVKRTGEKVFLECVQDMDHENMFWYRQDPGLGLRLIYFSYDVKMKEKGDIPEGYSVSREKKERFSLILESASTNQTSMYLCASSLGGGYEQYFGPGTRLTVT.